The clone carrying this T cell receptor (beta chain) has just one count. Some clones are missing from TCRdb's copy, which holds only in-frame ones; the method was immunoSEQ multiplex PCR. The repertoire holds about 160,000 clones, with about 82% as singletons. This entry is derived from a study of blood T cell repertoires in COVID-19. About the research overall: PBMCs, B-cell-depleted T cells, or T cells were the source of the cDNA or gDNA that made up the material.

Germline lookup yields CDR1 SEHNR and CDR2 FQNEAQ (reference sequence). The CDR3 spans 14 residues. Trimming cost V 2 bases and J 3 bases, with 10 bases left between them. The rearrangement uses TRBV7-9 and TRBJ1-2; no clear D gene. Input material: peripheral blood. The clonotype was recovered from a man aged 50-60 years with active or convalescent COVID-19. The CDR3, as DNA: TGTGCCAGCAGCTTATCCCCCCAGGACTATGGCTACACCTTC. Protein: CASSLSPQDYGYTF.